The entry below gives a single T cell receptor (beta chain) sequence along with its context. This clonotype was seen more than once but under ten times. Its specific antigen is unknown. No base-level quality is on record; no much larger clone is a single base apart. This entry belongs to a study of immune reconstitution after stem cell transplant in scleroderma (dated by TCRdb to about 2017). The junction shows trimming of 3 bases on V and 0 bases on J, plus 8 bases between the germline ends. The germline V gene supplies CDR1 SQVTM and CDR2 ANQGSEA. CDR3 length: 13 amino acids, cysteine to phenylalanine. Left in the record is the CDR3 DNA by itself, 39 bases read in frame from the first base. The receptor library was made with RT-PCR. Instrument on record: Illumina MiSeq. Using fastp at Q25 and MiXCR, TCRdb reprocessed the public reads and kept productive beta chains. CDR3 protein sequences are deduplicated, and each keeps its most common genes and DNA. Within this sample are about 3,200 distinct CDR3 sequences, with roughly 9.5% of them counted one time only. The ten top clones hold around 9.7% of the sample.

This sample was obtained before or after autologous hematopoietic stem cell transplantation (not recorded which). The TCR sequence derives from a female donor with systemic sclerosis. The rearranged segments are TRBV29-1 and TRBJ1-2, with the D gene too uncertain to name. The DNA sequence is as follows: TGCAGCGTTGAGGACGGGACTAACTATGGCTACACCTTC. This sequence encodes CSVEDGTNYGYTF.